The sequence of this TCR beta chain was determined in a study of blood T cell repertoires in COVID-19. Study at large: COVID-19 samples collected from the United States, Italy and Spain covered acute and convalescent phases. Sample material is recorded as cDNA or gDNA derived from T cells, B-cell-depleted T cells, or PBMCs.

J lost 2 bases, V lost 1 base, and 2 bases had no gene match. This CDR3 spans 15 amino acids. Germline V gives CDR1 SGHAT, CDR2 FQNNGV. This clone was seen more than once but under ten times. Source study methods: Cell counts per sample came from amplifying reference gene primers. Measured with immunoSEQ multiplex PCR; TCRdb has only the in-frame clones, and not every one. V and J calls and clone size come straight from that table; D and trimming were deduced from the DNA. The table has roughly 120,000 clones, 90% seen once. Sequencing input: peripheral blood. The chain is built from TRBV11-2 and TRBJ2-7; TRBD2 aligns across 10 bases. This sequence was found in a human donor with active COVID-19. The donor label of this sample is uncertain. CDR3 region: CASSLASGGTYEQYF. CDR3 DNA: TGTGCCAGCAGCTTAGCTAGCGGGGGAACCTACGAGCAGTACTTC.